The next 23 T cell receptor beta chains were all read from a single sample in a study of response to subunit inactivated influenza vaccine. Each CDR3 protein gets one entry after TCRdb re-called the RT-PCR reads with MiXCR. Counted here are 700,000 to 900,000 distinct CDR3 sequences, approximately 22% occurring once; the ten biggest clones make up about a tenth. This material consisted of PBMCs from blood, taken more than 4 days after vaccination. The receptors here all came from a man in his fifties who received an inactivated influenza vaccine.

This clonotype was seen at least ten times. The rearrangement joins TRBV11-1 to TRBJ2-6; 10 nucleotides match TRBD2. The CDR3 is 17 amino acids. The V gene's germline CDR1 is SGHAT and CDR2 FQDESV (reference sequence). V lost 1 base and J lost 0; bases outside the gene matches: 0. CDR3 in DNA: TGTGCCAGCAGCTTAGGGACTAGCGGCTCTGGGGCCAACGTCCTGACTTTC. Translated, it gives CASSLGTSGSGANVLTF.

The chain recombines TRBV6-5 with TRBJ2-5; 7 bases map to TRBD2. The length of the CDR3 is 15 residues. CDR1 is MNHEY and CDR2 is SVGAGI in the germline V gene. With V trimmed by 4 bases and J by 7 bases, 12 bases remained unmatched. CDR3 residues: CASSFGLVSLGTQYF. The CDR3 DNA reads TGTGCCAGCAGTTTCGGACTAGTGAGTTTGGGGACCCAGTACTTC.

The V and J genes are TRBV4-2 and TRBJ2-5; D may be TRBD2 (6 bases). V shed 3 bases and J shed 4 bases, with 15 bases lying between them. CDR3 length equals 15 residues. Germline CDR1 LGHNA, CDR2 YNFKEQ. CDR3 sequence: CASSQRERIGETQYF. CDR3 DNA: TGTGCCAGCAGCCAGCGGGAAAGGATTGGAGAGACCCAGTACTTC.

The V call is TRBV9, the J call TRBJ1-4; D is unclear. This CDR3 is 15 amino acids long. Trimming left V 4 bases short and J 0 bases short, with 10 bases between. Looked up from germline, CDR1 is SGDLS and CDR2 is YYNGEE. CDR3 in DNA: TGTGCCAGCAGCTCCAGACCCACAACTAATGAAAAACTGTTTTTT. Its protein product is CASSSRPTTNEKLFF. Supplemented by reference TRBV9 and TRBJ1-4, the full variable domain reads DSGVTQTPKHLITATGQRVTLRCSPRSGDLSVYWYQQSLDQGLQFLIQYYNGEERAKGNILERFSAQQFPDLHSELNLSSLELGDSALYFCASSSRPTTNEKLFFGSGTQLSVL.

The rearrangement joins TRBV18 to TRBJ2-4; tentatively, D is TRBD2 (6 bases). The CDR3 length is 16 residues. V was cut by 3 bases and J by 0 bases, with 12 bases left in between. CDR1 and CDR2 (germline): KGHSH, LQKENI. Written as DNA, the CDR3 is TGTGCCAGCTCACCCAGGGTAGCGGTAGCCAAAAACATTCAGTACTTC. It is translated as CASSPRVAVAKNIQYF.

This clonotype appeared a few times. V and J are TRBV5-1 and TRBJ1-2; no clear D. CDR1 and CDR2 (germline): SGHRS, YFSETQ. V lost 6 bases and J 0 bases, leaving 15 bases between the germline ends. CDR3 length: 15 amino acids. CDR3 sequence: CASNPGEGANYGYTF. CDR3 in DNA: TGCGCCAGCAACCCGGGTGAGGGAGCTAACTATGGCTACACCTTC.

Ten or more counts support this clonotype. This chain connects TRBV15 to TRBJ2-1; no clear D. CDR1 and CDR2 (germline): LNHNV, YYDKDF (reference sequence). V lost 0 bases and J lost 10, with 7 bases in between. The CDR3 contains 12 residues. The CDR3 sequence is CATSRDWAEQFF. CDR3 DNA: TGTGCCACCAGCAGAGATTGGGCAGAGCAGTTCTTC.

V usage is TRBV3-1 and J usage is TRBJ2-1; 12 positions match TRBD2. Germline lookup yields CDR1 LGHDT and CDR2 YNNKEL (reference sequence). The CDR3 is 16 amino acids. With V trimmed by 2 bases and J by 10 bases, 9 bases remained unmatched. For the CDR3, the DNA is TGTGCCAGCAGCCAATCTCTGCTAGCGGGAGGGTACGAGCAGTTCTTC. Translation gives CASSQSLLAGGYEQFF.

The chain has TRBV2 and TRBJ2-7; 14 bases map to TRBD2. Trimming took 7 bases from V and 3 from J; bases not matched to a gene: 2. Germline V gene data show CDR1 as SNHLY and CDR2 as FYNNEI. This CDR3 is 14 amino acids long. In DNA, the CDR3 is TGTGCCAGCAAGGGGACTAGCGGGAGCTACGAGCAGTACTTC. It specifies CASKGTSGSYEQYF.

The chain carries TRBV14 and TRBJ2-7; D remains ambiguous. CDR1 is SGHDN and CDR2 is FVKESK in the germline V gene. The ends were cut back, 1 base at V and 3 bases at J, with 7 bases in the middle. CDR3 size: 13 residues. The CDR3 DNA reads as TGTGCCAGCAGCCAAGGAGTCTTCTACGAGCAGTACTTC. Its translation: CASSQGVFYEQYF.

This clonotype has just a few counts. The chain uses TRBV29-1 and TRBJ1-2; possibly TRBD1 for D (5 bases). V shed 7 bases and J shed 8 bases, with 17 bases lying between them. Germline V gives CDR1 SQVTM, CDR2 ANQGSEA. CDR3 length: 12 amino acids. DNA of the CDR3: TGCAGCGCTAAATCCCGGGACGAAGGCTACACCTTC. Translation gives CSAKSRDEGYTF.

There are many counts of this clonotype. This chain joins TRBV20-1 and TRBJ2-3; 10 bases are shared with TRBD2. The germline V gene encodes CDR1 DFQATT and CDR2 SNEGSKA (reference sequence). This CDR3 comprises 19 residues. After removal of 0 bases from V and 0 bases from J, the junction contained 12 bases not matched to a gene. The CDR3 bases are TGCAGTGCTAGAGATGTCTTACTAGCGGGAAACCCTAGCACAGATACGCAGTATTTT. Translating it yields CSARDVLLAGNPSTDTQYF.

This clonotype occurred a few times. The CDR3 loop is CSARDVGVGTEAFF. Written as DNA, the CDR3 is TGCAGTGCTAGAGATGTAGGGGTGGGCACTGAAGCTTTCTTT. This chain joins TRBV20-1 and TRBJ1-1; D might be TRBD1 (5 bases). This CDR3 has 14 amino acids. Germline CDR1 is DFQATT and CDR2 is SNEGSKA (reference sequence). The V and J ends lost 0 bases and 4 bases respectively, with 12 bases between them.

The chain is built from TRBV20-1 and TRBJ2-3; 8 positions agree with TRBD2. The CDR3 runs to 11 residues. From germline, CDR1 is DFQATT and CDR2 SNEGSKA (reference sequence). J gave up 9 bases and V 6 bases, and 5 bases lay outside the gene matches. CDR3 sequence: CSAPRGGTQYF. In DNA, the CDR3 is TGCAGTGCCCCCCGGGGGGGAACGCAGTATTTT.

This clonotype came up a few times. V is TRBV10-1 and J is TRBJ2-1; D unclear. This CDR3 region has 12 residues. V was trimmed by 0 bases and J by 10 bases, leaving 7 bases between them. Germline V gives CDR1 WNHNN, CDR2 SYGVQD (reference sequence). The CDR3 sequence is CASSESVGEQFF. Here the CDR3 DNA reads TGCGCCAGCAGTGAGTCGGTGGGGGAGCAGTTCTTC.

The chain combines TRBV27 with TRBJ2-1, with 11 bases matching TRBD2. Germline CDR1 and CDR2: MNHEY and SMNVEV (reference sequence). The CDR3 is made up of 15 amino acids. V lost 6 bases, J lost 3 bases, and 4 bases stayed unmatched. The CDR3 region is CASSTLAGVYNEQFF. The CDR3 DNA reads TGTGCCAGCAGCACACTAGCGGGAGTCTACAATGAGCAGTTCTTC.

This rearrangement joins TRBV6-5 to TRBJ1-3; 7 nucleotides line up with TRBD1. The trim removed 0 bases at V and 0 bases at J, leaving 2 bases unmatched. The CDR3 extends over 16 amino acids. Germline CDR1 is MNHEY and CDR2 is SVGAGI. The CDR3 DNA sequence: TGTGCCAGCAGTTACTCCCGGGACAGCTCTGGAAACACCATATATTTT. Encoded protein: CASSYSRDSSGNTIYF.

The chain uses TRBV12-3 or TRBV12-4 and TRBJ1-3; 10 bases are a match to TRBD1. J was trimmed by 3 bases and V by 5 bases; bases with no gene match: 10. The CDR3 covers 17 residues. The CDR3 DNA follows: TGTGCCAGCAGTCCACGGACAGGGGGGACTTTTGGAAACACCATATATTTT. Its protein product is CASSPRTGGTFGNTIYF.

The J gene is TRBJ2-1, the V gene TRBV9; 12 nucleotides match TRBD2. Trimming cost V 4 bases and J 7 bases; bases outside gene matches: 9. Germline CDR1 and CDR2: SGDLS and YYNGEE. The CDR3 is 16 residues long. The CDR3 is CASSTRTSGIGNEQFF. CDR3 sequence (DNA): TGTGCCAGCAGCACGAGGACTAGCGGGATCGGGAATGAGCAGTTCTTC. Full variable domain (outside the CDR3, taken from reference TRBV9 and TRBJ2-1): DSGVTQTPKHLITATGQRVTLRCSPRSGDLSVYWYQQSLDQGLQFLIQYYNGEERAKGNILERFSAQQFPDLHSELNLSSLELGDSALYFCASSTRTSGIGNEQFFGPGTRLTVL.

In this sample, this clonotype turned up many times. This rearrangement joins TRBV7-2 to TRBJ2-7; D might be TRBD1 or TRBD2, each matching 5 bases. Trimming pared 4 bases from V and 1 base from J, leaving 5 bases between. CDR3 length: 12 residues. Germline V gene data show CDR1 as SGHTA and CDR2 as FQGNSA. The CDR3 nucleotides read TGTGCCAGCAGCTGGGGGTCCTACGAGCAGTACTTC. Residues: CASSWGSYEQYF.

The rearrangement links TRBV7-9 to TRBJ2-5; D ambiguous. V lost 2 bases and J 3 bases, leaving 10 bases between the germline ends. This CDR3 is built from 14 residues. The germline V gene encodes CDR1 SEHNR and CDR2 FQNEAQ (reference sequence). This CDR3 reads CASSLFQGKETQYF. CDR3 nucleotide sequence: TGTGCCAGCAGCTTATTCCAAGGGAAAGAGACCCAGTACTTC.

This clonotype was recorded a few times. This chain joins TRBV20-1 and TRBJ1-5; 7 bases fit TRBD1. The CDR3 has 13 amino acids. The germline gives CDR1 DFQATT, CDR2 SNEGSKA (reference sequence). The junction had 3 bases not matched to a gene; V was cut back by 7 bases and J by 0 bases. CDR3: CSVTGDSNQPQHF. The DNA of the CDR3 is TGCAGTGTCACAGGGGATAGCAATCAGCCCCAGCATTTT.

Here the CDR3 DNA reads TGTGCCAGCACCCTAGCGGGACAACTCGCCAATGAGCAGTTCTTC. Translation gives CASTLAGQLANEQFF. V and J are TRBV7-2 and TRBJ2-1; 9 nucleotides line up with TRBD2. This CDR3 is built from 15 residues. Trimming cost V 7 bases and J 6 bases; bases outside gene matches: 10. In germline, CDR1 is SGHTA, CDR2 FQGNSA.